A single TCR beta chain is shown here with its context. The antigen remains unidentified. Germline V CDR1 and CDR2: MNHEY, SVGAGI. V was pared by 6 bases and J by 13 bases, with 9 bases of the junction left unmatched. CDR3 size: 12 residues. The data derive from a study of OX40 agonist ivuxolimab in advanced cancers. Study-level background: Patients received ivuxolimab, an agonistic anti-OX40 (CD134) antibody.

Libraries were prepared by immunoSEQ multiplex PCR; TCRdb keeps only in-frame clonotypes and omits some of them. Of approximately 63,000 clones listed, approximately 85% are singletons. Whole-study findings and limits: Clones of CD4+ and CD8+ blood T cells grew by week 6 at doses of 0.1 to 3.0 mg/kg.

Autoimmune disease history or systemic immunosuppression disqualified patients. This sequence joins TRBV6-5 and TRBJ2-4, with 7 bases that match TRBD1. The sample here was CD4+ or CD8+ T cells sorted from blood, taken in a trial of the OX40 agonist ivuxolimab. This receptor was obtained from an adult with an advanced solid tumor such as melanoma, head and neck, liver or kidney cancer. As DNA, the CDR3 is TGTGCCAGCAGGAGAACAGGGGAGCCCCAGTACTTC. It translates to CASRRTGEPQYF.